The next 5 T cell receptor beta chains were all read from a single sample in a study of T cell responses to AZD1222 COVID-19 vaccine. Measured with immunoSEQ multiplex PCR; TCRdb has only the in-frame clones, and not every one. The table has some 140,000 clones, 86% seen once; the top ten hold roughly 5%. The sequences come from peripheral blood, collected on day 0 of MenACWY control vaccination. Source of these receptors: an adult in good health.

V is TRBV4-3 and J is TRBJ1-2; D remains unclear. CDR3 length: 15 amino acids. The V gene lost 0 bases and the J gene lost 6 bases, with 14 bases spanning the gap. Looked up from germline, CDR1 is LGHNA and CDR2 is YSLEER. The CDR3 loop reads CASSQDLGRQNGYTF. The CDR3 bases are TGCGCCAGCAGCCAAGATCTCGGTAGGCAGAATGGCTACACCTTC.

This chain joins TRBV7-2 and TRBJ1-5; D is unresolved. Germline-derived CDR1 and CDR2 are SGHTA and FQGNSA. V shed 0 bases and J shed 0 bases, with 9 bases lying between them. This CDR3 is built from 16 residues. The CDR3: CASSLAGSTSNQPQHF. The CDR3 nucleotides read TGTGCCAGCAGCTTAGCGGGCAGTACTAGCAATCAGCCCCAGCATTTT.

Only one count was recorded for this clone. This chain links TRBV2 with TRBJ2-3, with 10 bases matching TRBD2. The CDR3 has 16 residues. Trimming removed 2 bases from V and 8 bases from J; junction bases left unmatched: 10. Germline CDR1 is SNHLY and CDR2 is FYNNEI. In DNA form, the CDR3 reads TGTGCCAGCAGTGAATTTGCTAGCGGGAGTCACACTACGCAGTATTTT. Its protein is CASSEFASGSHTTQYF.

The V call is TRBV11-2, the J call TRBJ2-5; D is possibly TRBD2 (7 bases). This CDR3 is built from 16 residues. Trimming shortened V by 3 bases and J by 1 base, and 15 bases separated the two germline ends. The V gene's germline CDR1 is SGHAT and CDR2 FQNNGV. CDR3 sequence reads: CASSLGRGNTQETQYF. The CDR3 bases are TGTGCCAGCAGCTTGGGGAGGGGGAATACCCAAGAGACCCAGTACTTC.

This clone showed up just once. The chain carries TRBV18 and TRBJ1-5; 7 nucleotides match TRBD1. Germline values: CDR1 KGHSH, CDR2 LQKENI. V shed 3 bases, J shed 6 bases, and the junction held 8 bases outside the gene matches. There are 15 residues in the CDR3. The chain's CDR3 is CASSPEGGRGQPQHF. CDR3 in DNA: TGTGCCAGCTCACCGGAAGGGGGCAGGGGTCAGCCCCAGCATTTT. The full variable domain, with the rest looked up from reference TRBV18 and TRBJ1-5, is NAGVMQNPRHLVRRRGQEARLRCSPMKGHSHVYWYRQLPEEGLKFMVYLQKENIIDESGMPKERFSAEFPKEGPSILRIQQVVRGDSAAYFCASSPEGGRGQPQHFGDGTRLSIL.